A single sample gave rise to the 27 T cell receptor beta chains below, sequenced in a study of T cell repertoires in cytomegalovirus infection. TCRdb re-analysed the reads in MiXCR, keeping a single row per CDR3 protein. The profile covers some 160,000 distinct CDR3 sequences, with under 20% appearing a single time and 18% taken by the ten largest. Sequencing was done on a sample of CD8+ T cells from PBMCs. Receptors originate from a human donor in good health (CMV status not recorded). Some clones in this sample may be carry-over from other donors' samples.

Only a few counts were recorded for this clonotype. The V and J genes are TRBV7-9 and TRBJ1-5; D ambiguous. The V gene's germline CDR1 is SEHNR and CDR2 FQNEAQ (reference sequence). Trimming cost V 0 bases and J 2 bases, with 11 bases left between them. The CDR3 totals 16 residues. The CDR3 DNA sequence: TGTGCCAGCAGCTTAGCGGGATCCACGGGCAATCAGCCCCAGCATTTT. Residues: CASSLAGSTGNQPQHF.

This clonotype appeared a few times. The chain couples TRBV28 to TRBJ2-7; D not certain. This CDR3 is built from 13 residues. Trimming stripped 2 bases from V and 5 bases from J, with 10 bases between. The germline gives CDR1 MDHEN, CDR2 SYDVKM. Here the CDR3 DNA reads TGTGCCAGCAGTTTAAGAGCGACGGACGAGCAGTACTTC. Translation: CASSLRATDEQYF.

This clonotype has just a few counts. This chain's CDR3 is CASSSGTSGAGDTQYF. The CDR3 DNA sequence: TGTGCCAGCAGTTCCGGGACTAGCGGAGCGGGAGATACGCAGTATTTT. V is TRBV6-5 and J is TRBJ2-3; TRBD2 matches 11 bases. CDR3 length: 16 residues. The V gene end was trimmed by 4 bases and the J gene end by 5 bases; junction bases not matched to a gene: 8. Germline CDR1 and CDR2: MNHEY and SVGAGI.

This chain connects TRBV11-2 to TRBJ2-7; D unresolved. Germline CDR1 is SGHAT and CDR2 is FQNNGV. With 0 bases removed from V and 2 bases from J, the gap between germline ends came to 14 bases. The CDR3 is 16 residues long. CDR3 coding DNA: TGTGCCAGCAGCTTAGAGGTCCTTGAGAGGCCCTACGAGCAGTACTTC. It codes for CASSLEVLERPYEQYF. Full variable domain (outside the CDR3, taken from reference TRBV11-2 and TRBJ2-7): EAGVAQSPRYKIIEKRQSVAFWCNPISGHATLYWYQQILGQGPKLLIQFQNNGVVDDSQLPKDRFSAERLKGVDSTLKIQPAKLEDSAVYLCASSLEVLERPYEQYFGPGTRLTVT.

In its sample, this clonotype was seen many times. The DNA of the CDR3 is TGTGCCAGCAGCCAGACTAGGTGGGGGCAAGAGACCCAGTACTTC. It yields the protein CASSQTRWGQETQYF. The rearrangement joins TRBV7-2 to TRBJ2-5, with D maybe TRBD2 (6 bases). The CDR3 covers 15 residues. CDR1 is SGHTA and CDR2 is FQGNSA in the germline V gene. With 5 bases removed from V and 2 bases from J, the gap between germline ends came to 15 bases.

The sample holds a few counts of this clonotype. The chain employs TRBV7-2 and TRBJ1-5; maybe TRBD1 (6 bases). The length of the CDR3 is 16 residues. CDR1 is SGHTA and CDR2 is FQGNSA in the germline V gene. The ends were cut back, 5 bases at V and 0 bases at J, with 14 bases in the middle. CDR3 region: CASSPEGGYSNQPQHF. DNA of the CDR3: TGTGCCAGCAGCCCAGAGGGGGGCTATAGCAATCAGCCCCAGCATTTT.

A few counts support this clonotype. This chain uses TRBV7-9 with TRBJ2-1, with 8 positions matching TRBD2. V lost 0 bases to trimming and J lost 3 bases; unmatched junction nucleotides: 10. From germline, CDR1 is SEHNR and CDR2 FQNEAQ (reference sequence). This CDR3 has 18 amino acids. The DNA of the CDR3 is TGTGCCAGCAGCTTAGCGCACCGGGATAGCGGGGACTACAATGAGCAGTTCTTC. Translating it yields CASSLAHRDSGDYNEQFF.

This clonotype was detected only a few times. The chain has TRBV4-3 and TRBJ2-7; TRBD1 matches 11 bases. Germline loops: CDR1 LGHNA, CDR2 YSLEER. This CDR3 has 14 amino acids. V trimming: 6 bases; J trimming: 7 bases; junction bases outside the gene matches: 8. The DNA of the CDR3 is TGCGCCAGCAGTCTAGGACAGGGGGCAGGGGAGCAGTACTTC. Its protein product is CASSLGQGAGEQYF.

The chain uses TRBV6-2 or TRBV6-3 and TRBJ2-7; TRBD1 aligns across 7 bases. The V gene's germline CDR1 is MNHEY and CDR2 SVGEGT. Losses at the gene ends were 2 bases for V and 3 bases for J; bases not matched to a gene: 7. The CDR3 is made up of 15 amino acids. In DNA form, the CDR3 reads TGTGCCAGCAGTTACGGGCCGGGACAGCACTACGAGCAGTACTTC. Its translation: CASSYGPGQHYEQYF.

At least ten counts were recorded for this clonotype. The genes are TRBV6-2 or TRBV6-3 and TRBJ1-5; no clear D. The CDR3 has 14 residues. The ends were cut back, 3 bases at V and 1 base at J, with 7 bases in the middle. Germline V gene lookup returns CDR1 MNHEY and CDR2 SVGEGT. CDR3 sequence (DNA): TGTGCCAGCAGTTATTGGTCAAGCAATCAGCCCCAGCATTTT. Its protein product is CASSYWSSNQPQHF.

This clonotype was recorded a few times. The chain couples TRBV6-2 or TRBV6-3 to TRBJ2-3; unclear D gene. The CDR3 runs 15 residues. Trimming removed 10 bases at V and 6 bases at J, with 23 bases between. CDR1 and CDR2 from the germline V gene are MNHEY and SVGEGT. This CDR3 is CATLSSTRIRDTQYF. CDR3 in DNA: TGTGCCACCCTGTCCTCCACCCGGATAAGGGATACGCAGTATTTT.

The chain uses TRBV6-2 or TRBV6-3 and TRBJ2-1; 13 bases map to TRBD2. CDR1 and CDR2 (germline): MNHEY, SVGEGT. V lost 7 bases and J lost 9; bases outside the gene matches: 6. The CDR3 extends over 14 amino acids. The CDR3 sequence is CASTWTSGRSEQFF. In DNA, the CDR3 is TGTGCCAGCACTTGGACTAGCGGGAGATCTGAGCAGTTCTTC.

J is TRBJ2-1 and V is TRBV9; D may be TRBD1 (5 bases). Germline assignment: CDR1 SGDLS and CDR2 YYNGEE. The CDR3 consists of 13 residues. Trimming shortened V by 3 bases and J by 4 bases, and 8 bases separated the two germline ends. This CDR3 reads CASSATAYNEQFF. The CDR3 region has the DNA TGTGCCAGCAGCGCGACAGCATACAATGAGCAGTTCTTC.

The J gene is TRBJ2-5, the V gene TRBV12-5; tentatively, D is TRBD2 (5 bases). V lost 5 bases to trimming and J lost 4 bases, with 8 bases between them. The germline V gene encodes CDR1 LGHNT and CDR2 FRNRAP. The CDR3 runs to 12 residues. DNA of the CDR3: TGTGCTAGTGGTCGTGGGAGAGAGACCCAGTACTTC. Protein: CASGRGRETQYF. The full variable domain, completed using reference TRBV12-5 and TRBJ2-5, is DARVTQTPRHKVTEMGQEVTMRCQPILGHNTVFWYRQTMMQGLELLAYFRNRAPLDDSGMPKDRFSAEMPDATLATLKIQPSEPRDSAVYFCASGRGRETQYFGPGTRLLVL.

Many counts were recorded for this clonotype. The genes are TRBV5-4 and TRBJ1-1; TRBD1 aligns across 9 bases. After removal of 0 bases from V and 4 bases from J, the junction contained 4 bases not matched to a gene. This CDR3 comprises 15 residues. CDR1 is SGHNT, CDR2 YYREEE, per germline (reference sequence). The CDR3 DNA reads TGTGCCAGCAGCTTGGAGGACAGGGGTACCACTGAAGCTTTCTTT. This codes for CASSLEDRGTTEAFF. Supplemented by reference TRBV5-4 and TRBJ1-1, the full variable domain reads ETGVTQSPTHLIKTRGQQVTLRCSSQSGHNTVSWYQQALGQGPQFIFQYYREEENGRGNFPPRFSGLQFPNYSSELNVNALELDDSALYLCASSLEDRGTTEAFFGQGTRLTVV.

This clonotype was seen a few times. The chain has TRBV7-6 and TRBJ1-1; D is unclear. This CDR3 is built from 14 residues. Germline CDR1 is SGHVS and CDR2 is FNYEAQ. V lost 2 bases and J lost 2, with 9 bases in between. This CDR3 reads CASSLFDRNTEAFF. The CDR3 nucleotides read TGTGCCAGCAGCTTATTCGACCGAAACACTGAAGCTTTCTTT. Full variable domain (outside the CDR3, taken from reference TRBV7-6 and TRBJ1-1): GAGVSQSPRYKVTKRGQDVALRCDPISGHVSLYWYRQALGQGPEFLTYFNYEAQQDKSGLPNDRFSAERPEGSISTLTIQRTEQRDSAMYRCASSLFDRNTEAFFGQGTRLTVV.

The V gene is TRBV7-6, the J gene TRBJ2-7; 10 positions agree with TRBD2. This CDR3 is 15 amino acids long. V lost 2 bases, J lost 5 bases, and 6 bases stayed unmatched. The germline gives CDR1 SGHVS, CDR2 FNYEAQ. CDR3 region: CASSLKSGRAHEQYF. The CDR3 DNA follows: TGTGCCAGCAGCTTAAAAAGCGGGAGGGCCCACGAGCAGTACTTC.

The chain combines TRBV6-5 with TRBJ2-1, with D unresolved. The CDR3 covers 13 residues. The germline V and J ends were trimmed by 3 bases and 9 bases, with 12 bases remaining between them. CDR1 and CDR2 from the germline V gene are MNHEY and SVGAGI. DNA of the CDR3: TGTGCCAGCAGTTATGGGTCTAACGGTGAGCAGTTCTTC. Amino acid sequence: CASSYGSNGEQFF.

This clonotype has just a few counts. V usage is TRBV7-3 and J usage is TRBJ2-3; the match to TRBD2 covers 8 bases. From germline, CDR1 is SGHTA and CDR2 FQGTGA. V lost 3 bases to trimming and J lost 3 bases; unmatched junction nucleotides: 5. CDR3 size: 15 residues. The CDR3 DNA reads TGTGCCAGCAGCTTTGCGGGAGGCGGTACAGATACGCAGTATTTT. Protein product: CASSFAGGGTDTQYF.

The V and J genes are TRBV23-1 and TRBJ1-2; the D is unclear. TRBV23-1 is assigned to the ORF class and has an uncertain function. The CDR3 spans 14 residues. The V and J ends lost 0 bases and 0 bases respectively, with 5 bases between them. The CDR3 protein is CASSQSATNYGYTF. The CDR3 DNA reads TGCGCCAGCAGTCAATCGGCGACTAACTATGGCTACACCTTC.

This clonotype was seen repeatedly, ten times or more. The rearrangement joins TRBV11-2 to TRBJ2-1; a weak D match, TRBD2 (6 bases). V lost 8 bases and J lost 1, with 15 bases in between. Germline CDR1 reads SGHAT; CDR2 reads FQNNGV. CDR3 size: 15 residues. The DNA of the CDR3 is TGTGCCAGCGGGGAAAAGGCGGGATCCTACAATGAGCAGTTCTTC. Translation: CASGEKAGSYNEQFF.

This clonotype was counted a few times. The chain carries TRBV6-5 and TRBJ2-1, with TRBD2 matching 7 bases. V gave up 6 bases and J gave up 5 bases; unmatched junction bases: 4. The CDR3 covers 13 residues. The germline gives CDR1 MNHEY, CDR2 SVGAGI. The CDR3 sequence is CASSTSENNEQFF. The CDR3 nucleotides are TGTGCCAGCAGCACTAGCGAAAACAATGAGCAGTTCTTC.

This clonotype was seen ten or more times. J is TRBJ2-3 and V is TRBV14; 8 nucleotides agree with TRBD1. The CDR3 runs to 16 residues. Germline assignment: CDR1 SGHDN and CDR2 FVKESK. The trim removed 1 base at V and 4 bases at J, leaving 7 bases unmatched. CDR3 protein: CASSQADTGGADTQYF. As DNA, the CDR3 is TGTGCCAGCAGCCAAGCCGACACAGGGGGTGCAGATACGCAGTATTTT.

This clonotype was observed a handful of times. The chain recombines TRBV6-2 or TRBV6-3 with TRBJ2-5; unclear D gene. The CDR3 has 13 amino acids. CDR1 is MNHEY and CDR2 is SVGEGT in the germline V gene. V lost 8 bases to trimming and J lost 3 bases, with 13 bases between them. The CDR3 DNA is TGTGCCAGCGGGCGGCGAAGGGAAGAGACCCAGTACTTC. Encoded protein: CASGRRREETQYF.

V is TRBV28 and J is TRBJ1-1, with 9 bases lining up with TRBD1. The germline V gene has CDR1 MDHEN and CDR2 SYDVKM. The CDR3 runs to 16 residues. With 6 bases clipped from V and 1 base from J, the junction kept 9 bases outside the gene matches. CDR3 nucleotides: TGTGCCAGCAGACCGACAGGGGGTTATGGGAACACTGAAGCTTTCTTT. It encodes CASRPTGGYGNTEAFF.

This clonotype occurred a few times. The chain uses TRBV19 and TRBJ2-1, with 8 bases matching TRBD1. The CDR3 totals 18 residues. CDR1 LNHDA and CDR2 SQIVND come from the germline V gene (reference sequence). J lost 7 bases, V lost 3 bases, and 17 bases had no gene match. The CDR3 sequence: CASSIYQGASVLGNEQFF. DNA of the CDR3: TGTGCCAGTAGTATCTACCAGGGGGCCAGCGTTTTAGGGAATGAGCAGTTCTTC.

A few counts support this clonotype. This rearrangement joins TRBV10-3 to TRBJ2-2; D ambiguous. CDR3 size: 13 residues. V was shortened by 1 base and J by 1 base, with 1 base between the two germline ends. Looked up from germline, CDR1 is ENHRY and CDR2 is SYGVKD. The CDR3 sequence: CAISELNTGELFF. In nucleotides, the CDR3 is TGTGCCATCAGTGAGTTGAACACCGGGGAGCTGTTTTTT.